The 7 T cell receptor beta chains listed next were all sequenced from one sample in a study of blood T cell repertoires in COVID-19. Method: immunoSEQ multiplex PCR; TCRdb's copy keeps in-frame clones and lacks some. The repertoire holds approximately 350,000 clones, with around 82% as singletons. Sequenced material: peripheral blood. These receptors were collected from a man aged 25-45 years with active or convalescent COVID-19.

The V gene is TRBV7-3, the J gene TRBJ2-1; possibly TRBD1 for D (6 bases). Trimming left V 3 bases short and J 9 bases short, with 12 bases between. CDR3 length: 13 residues. Germline CDR1 is SGHTA and CDR2 is FQGTGA. The CDR3 loop reads CASSFSSRGEQFF. CDR3 nucleotide sequence: TGTGCCAGCAGCTTCTCTAGCAGGGGTGAGCAGTTCTTC.

This sequence joins TRBV24-1 and TRBJ1-2, with a weak D call TRBD1 (6 bases). Germline V gene lookup returns CDR1 KGHDR and CDR2 SFDVKD. CDR3 length: 13 amino acids. V dropped 7 bases and J dropped 6 bases, with 14 bases sitting between them. CDR3 residues: CATRGARSNGYTF. The CDR3 DNA sequence: TGTGCCACCAGGGGGGCACGATCCAATGGCTACACCTTC.

This chain uses TRBV3-1 (or the pseudogene TRBV3-2) with TRBJ2-5; D is possibly TRBD2 (6 bases). V was trimmed by 3 bases and J by 5 bases, leaving 10 bases between them. CDR1 LGHDT and CDR2 YNNKEL come from the germline V gene (reference sequence). This CDR3 region has 13 residues. CDR3 protein: CASSHGSVETQYF. The CDR3 DNA sequence: TGTGCCAGCAGCCACGGGAGCGTGGAGACCCAGTACTTC.

This chain links TRBV7-9 with TRBJ1-1; D is unresolved. The CDR3 length is 11 residues. V shed 1 base and J shed 11 bases, with 8 bases lying between them. CDR1 SEHNR and CDR2 FQNEAQ come from the germline V gene (reference sequence). CDR3 amino acids: CASSLVTPAFF. The DNA for the CDR3 is TGTGCCAGCAGCTTAGTGACACCGGCTTTCTTT.

The rearrangement joins TRBV23-1 to TRBJ2-7; D gene ambiguous. TRBV23-1 is given ORF status, its function remaining uncertain. V dropped 0 bases and J dropped 6 bases, with 9 bases sitting between them. CDR3 length: 13 amino acids. The CDR3, as DNA: TGCGCCAGCAGTCAATCGGCGGTGTGCGAGCAGTACTTC. Protein product: CASSQSAVCEQYF.

V usage is TRBV12-2 and J usage is TRBJ2-3; the tabulated D call, TRBD2, remains unverified against the DNA. TRBV12-2 is shown as a pseudogene. CDR3 size: 17 residues. The CDR3 spells CASRLIRSGRALDTQYF. CDR3 bases: TGTGCAAGTCGCTTGATTCGAAGCGGGAGGGCCTTAGATACGCAGTATTTT.

This chain connects TRBV2 to TRBJ2-3, with D tentatively TRBD2 (6 bases). Trimming cost V 7 bases and J 4 bases, with 18 bases left between them. The CDR3 runs to 15 residues. In germline, CDR1 is SNHLY, CDR2 FYNNEI. CDR3 sequence (DNA): TGTGCCAGCACCCTCCCGGGACTGGGTGCAGATACGCAGTATTTT. Amino acid sequence: CASTLPGLGADTQYF.